A single sample is the source of the 18 T cell receptor beta chains below, sequenced in a study of blood T cell repertoires in COVID-19. Libraries were prepared by immunoSEQ multiplex PCR; TCRdb keeps only in-frame clonotypes and omits some of them. Of roughly 120,000 clones listed, roughly 87% are singletons. Source material: peripheral blood. These receptors all come from a human donor in a cohort sampled during active COVID-19.

About this clone: One end of the junction varies from germline; a read error may be responsible. This CDR3 reads CASSLGAGTTDTQYF. The CDR3 bases are TGTGCTAGCAGCTTAGGCGCGGGAACCACAGATACGCAGTATTTT. V is TRBV7-7 and J is TRBJ2-3, with a tentative D call TRBD2 (6 bases). From germline, CDR1 is SSHAT and CDR2 FNYEAQ (reference sequence). This CDR3 comprises 15 residues.

The chain employs TRBV6-5 and TRBJ2-1, with 10 nucleotides matching TRBD2. In germline, CDR1 is MNHEY, CDR2 SVGAGI. J lost 7 bases, V lost 4 bases, and 10 bases had no gene match. CDR3 size: 16 residues. CDR3: CASSFKAGGLMNEQFF. CDR3 DNA: TGTGCCAGCAGTTTCAAAGCGGGAGGGCTTATGAATGAGCAGTTCTTC.

This sequence joins TRBV6-1 and TRBJ1-2; D not certain. Trimming left V 2 bases short and J 3 bases short, with 7 bases between. Germline loops: CDR1 MNHNS, CDR2 SASEGT. CDR3 size: 13 residues. The CDR3 loop reads CASSETRDYGYTF. CDR3 sequence (DNA): TGTGCCAGCAGTGAAACTAGGGACTATGGCTACACCTTC.

This chain links TRBV6-6 with TRBJ1-1, with 7 bases aligning to TRBD1. Losses at the gene ends were 0 bases for V and 5 bases for J; bases not matched to a gene: 9. The V gene's germline CDR1 is MNHNY and CDR2 SVGAGI (reference sequence). The CDR3 spans 16 residues. CDR3 residues: CASSYSSRGVDTEAFF. CDR3 in DNA: TGTGCCAGCAGTTACTCGAGCAGGGGGGTCGATACTGAAGCTTTCTTT.

The rearrangement links TRBV6-6 to TRBJ1-6; 7 bases fit TRBD1. V lost 6 bases to trimming and J lost 8 bases; unmatched junction nucleotides: 7. The germline gives CDR1 MNHNY, CDR2 SVGAGI (reference sequence). The CDR3 contains 14 residues. CDR3 region: CASRGDREHSPLHF. For the CDR3, the DNA is TGTGCCAGCAGAGGCGACAGGGAACATTCACCCCTCCACTTT.

This chain joins TRBV19 and TRBJ1-1; D possibly corresponds to TRBD1 (6 bases). Trimming left V 3 bases short and J 6 bases short, with 14 bases between. The germline V gene has CDR1 LNHDA and CDR2 SQIVND (reference sequence). CDR3 size: 14 residues. CDR3 amino acids: CASSMTGGIAEAFF. CDR3 nucleotides: TGTGCCAGTAGTATGACGGGGGGCATCGCTGAAGCTTTCTTT.

The CDR3 coding sequence is TGTGCCACCAGTGATACCGGGACAGGGAAAAGTGGCTACACCTTC. Encoded protein: CATSDTGTGKSGYTF. The V and J genes are TRBV24-1 and TRBJ1-2; 9 bases fit TRBD1. The V segment lost 3 bases and the J segment 7 bases; nucleotides outside the gene matches: 8. CDR3 length equals 15 residues. Germline assignment: CDR1 KGHDR and CDR2 SFDVKD.

J is TRBJ1-1 and V is TRBV6-5, with D uncertain. This CDR3 region has 12 residues. V was trimmed by 6 bases and J by 7 bases, leaving 12 bases between them. Germline V lookup: CDR1 MNHEY, CDR2 SVGAGI. The CDR3 DNA is TGTGCCAGCAGGGTCGCCTATTTTGAAGCTTTCTTT. This codes for CASRVAYFEAFF.

This chain links TRBV28 with TRBJ1-2, with 11 bases matching TRBD1. Germline CDR1 and CDR2: MDHEN and SYDVKM. Germline trimming cut 4 bases from V and 5 bases from J; bases unmatched to any gene: 15. The CDR3 is 18 amino acids. CDR3 amino acids: CASSSSGTGGGSSYGYTF. In DNA, the CDR3 is TGTGCCAGCAGTTCTTCCGGGACAGGGGGTGGCTCGTCTTATGGCTACACCTTC.

This CDR3 reads CASSQPSGLSSYNEQFF. The CDR3, as DNA: TGTGCCAGCAGCCAACCTAGCGGTTTGAGCTCCTACAATGAGCAGTTCTTC. This chain joins TRBV14 and TRBJ2-1; 7 bases are shared with TRBD2. The V gene end was trimmed by 2 bases and the J gene end by 0 bases; junction bases not matched to a gene: 7. The CDR3 length is 17 residues. Per the germline V gene, CDR1 is SGHDN and CDR2 is FVKESK.

The chain couples TRBV28 to TRBJ1-5; D unclear. The CDR3 is 11 amino acids. Germline CDR1 and CDR2: MDHEN and SYDVKM. Trimming removed 6 bases at V and 5 bases at J, with 5 bases between. CDR3 nucleotides: TGTGCCAGCAGCGAGGATCAGCCCCAGCATTTT. Translation gives CASSEDQPQHF.

This chain uses TRBV28 with TRBJ2-1, with 13 bases fitting TRBD2. The V gene's germline CDR1 is MDHEN and CDR2 SYDVKM. The CDR3 length is 19 residues. V gave up 7 bases and J gave up 0 bases; unmatched junction bases: 12. CDR3 in amino acids: CASTGVGLAGDSSYNEQFF. In nucleotides, the CDR3 is TGTGCCAGCACGGGTGTAGGACTAGCGGGAGATAGCTCCTACAATGAGCAGTTCTTC.

The rearrangement uses TRBV29-1 and TRBJ2-5; D uncertain. The CDR3 sequence is 12 residues long. Per germline, CDR1 SQVTM and CDR2 ANQGSEA. Trimming took off 7 bases at V and 1 base at J, with 10 bases between the two ends. The CDR3 is CSASFLQETQYF. The CDR3 region has the DNA TGCAGCGCATCGTTTCTCCAAGAGACCCAGTACTTC.

The chain joins TRBV9 to TRBJ2-3; no definite D call. The CDR3 contains 15 residues. Trimming stripped 0 bases from V and 8 bases from J, with 16 bases between. The germline V gene has CDR1 SGDLS and CDR2 YYNGEE. CDR3 amino acids: CASSVVPGGTPTQYF. The CDR3 DNA is TGTGCCAGCAGCGTAGTCCCTGGTGGCACACCTACGCAGTATTTT.

The chain recombines TRBV7-6 with TRBJ2-2, with TRBD1 matching over 10 bases. Germline values: CDR1 SGHVS, CDR2 FNYEAQ. The CDR3 spans 17 residues. Unmatched junction bases numbered 8, after V lost 1 base and J lost 6 bases. The CDR3: CASSLVIGQGGSGELFF. CDR3 bases: TGTGCCAGCAGCTTAGTTATTGGACAGGGGGGATCCGGGGAGCTGTTTTTT.

The V gene is TRBV27, the J gene TRBJ2-7; D might be TRBD1 (6 bases). Germline V gives CDR1 MNHEY, CDR2 SMNVEV (reference sequence). This CDR3 has 16 amino acids. Between the trimmed V and J ends, which lost 1 base and 3 bases, there was a span of 16 bases. CDR3 amino acids: CASSLFLQGRRYEQYF. The CDR3 bases are TGTGCCAGCAGTTTATTCCTACAGGGACGGCGCTACGAGCAGTACTTC.

The J gene is TRBJ2-7, the V gene TRBV4-2; 8 bases map to TRBD2. This CDR3 has 20 residues. From germline, CDR1 is LGHNA and CDR2 YNFKEQ. The trim removed 5 bases at V and 4 bases at J, leaving 25 bases unmatched. The DNA for the CDR3 is TGTGCCAGCAGCTCCCTATTAGGGGTTGGTGTAGCGGGAACGAGTTACGAGCAGTACTTC. This sequence encodes CASSSLLGVGVAGTSYEQYF.

This chain joins TRBV25-1 and TRBJ1-6; 8 bases map to TRBD1. J gave up 7 bases and V 6 bases, and 5 bases lay outside the gene matches. This CDR3 spans 14 amino acids. CDR1 is MGHDK, CDR2 SYGVNS, per germline. The CDR3 region is CASSQTGDNSPLHF. In DNA, the CDR3 is TGTGCCAGCAGCCAGACAGGGGACAATTCACCCCTCCACTTT.